The rows below give T cell receptor beta chains drawn from one sample of a study of OX40 agonist ivuxolimab in advanced cancers. Profiled with immunoSEQ multiplex PCR; TCRdb holds only in-frame clones, not every one. The sample has about 72,000 clones; nearly 90% are singletons. The sample was CD4+ or CD8+ T cells sorted from blood, taken in a trial of the OX40 agonist ivuxolimab. These receptors were collected from an adult with an advanced solid tumor such as melanoma, head and neck, liver or kidney cancer. The CDR3 runs from the conserved cysteine through the conserved F or W. D genes are given only for firm matches. Size values are once, few and many counts, or a class for expanded clones, and some rows have none.

j_call | v_call | d_call | clone_size | cdr3_nt | cdr3_aa
TRBJ1-5 | TRBV19 | NA | NA | TGTGCCAGTAGTAACTTCCGAGGGGAAATAAGCCAGCCCCAGCATTTT | CASSNFRGEISQPQHF
TRBJ2-3 | TRBV6-1 | NA | NA | TGTGCCAGCAGTGTAGGGAGGAGAGATACGCAGTATTTT | CASSVGRRDTQYF
TRBJ1-1 | TRBV11-3 | TRBD1 | NA | TGTGCCAGCAGCCGACAGGGAGAGGATACTGAAGCTTTCTTT | CASSRQGEDTEAFF
TRBJ2-7 | TRBV18 | NA | NA | TGTGCCAGCTCACCACCCTCCAGGGATACGCGTTCCGAGCAGTACTTC | CASSPPSRDTRSEQYF
TRBJ2-7 | TRBV5-4 | TRBD2 | NA | TGTGCCAGCAGCCTTCTAGCGGGAGGATTCTACGAGCAGTACTTC | CASSLLAGGFYEQYF
TRBJ1-1 | TRBV18 | NA | NA | TGTGCCAGCTCACTCACCTCCGGAGGGGACACTGAAGCTTTCTTT | CASSLTSGGDTEAFF
TRBJ2-1 | TRBV5-1 | NA | NA | TGCGCCAGCAGCTTCAGGGCTGACAATGAGCAGTTCTTC | CASSFRADNEQFF
TRBJ1-2 | TRBV6-5 | TRBD1 | NA | TGTGCCAGCAGTTGGTCGGACAGGGAAAATGGCTACACCTTC | CASSWSDRENGYTF
TRBJ1-2 | TRBV4-1 | NA | NA | TGCGCCAGCAGCCAAGATTCAAGAGCTAACTATGGCTACACCTTC | CASSQDSRANYGYTF
TRBJ1-5 | TRBV11-2 | TRBD1 | NA | TGTGCCAGCAGCCCCGACAGGGCTCAGCCCCAGCATTTT | CASSPDRAQPQHF
TRBJ1-4 | TRBV7-8 | NA | NA | TGTGCCAGCAGCTTAGGTCCCAATAATGAAAAACTGTTTTTT | CASSLGPNNEKLFF
TRBJ2-3 | TRBV2 | NA | NA | TGTGCCAGCAGCCCAAGCACAGATACGCAGTATTTT | CASSPSTDTQYF
TRBJ1-2 | TRBV5-1 | NA | NA | TGCGCCAGCAGCTTAAGTCTCCCGGGGGACTATGGCTACACCTTC | CASSLSLPGDYGYTF
TRBJ2-1 | TRBV7-7 | TRBD2 | NA | TGTGCTAGCAGCTTAGGAGGTCTAGCGGGAGGGCAGAATGAGCAGTTCTTC | CASSLGGLAGGQNEQFF
TRBJ1-2 | TRBV2 | NA | NA | TGTGCCAGCAGTGAGTCTGGCTACACCTTC | CASSESGYTF
TRBJ1-2 | TRBV30 | NA | NA | TGTGCCTGGAGTCAAACAGCCTATGGCTACACCTTC | CAWSQTAYGYTF
TRBJ1-1 | TRBV20-1 | NA | few | TGCAGTGCCTGGGACTTAGAAGCTTTCTTT | CSAWDLEAFF
TRBJ2-7 | TRBV2 | NA | NA | TGTGCCAGCATTCTGCGCTTCGAGCAGTACTTC | CASILRFEQYF
TRBJ2-2 | TRBV2 | NA | NA | TGTGCCAGCAGTCCTTTCCGTACCGGGGAGCTGTTTTTT | CASSPFRTGELFF
TRBJ1-1 | TRBV15 | NA | NA | TGTGCCACCAGCATTCAAGGGGGTAGCACTGAAGCTTTCTTT | CATSIQGGSTEAFF
TRBJ1-5 | TRBV18 | TRBD1 | once | TGTGCCAGCTCACCTCAGACAGGGGCCGTCAATCAGCCCCAGCATTTT | CASSPQTGAVNQPQHF
TRBJ2-7 | TRBV13 | NA | NA | TGTGCCAGCAGCTCCAGCCCCGACGGGAGAACCAACGAGCAGTACTTC | CASSSSPDGRTNEQYF
TRBJ1-1 | TRBV6-6 | TRBD1 | once | TGTGCCAGCAGGGGGTGGGACAGGTATAATGAAGCTTTCTTT | CASRGWDRYNEAFF
TRBJ2-2 | TRBV18 | NA | NA | TGTGCCAGCTCACCCGGAGGCACCGGGGAGCTGTTTTTT | CASSPGGTGELFF
TRBJ2-3 | TRBV12-5 | TRBD2 | NA | TGTGCTAGTGGTCCAGGGACTAGCGGGAGTCCAGATACGCAGTATTTT | CASGPGTSGSPDTQYF
TRBJ2-3 | TRBV14 | TRBD2 | few | TGTGCCAGCAGCCAAGGTCGACTAGCGGGAGGGAACACAGATACGCAGTATTTT | CASSQGRLAGGNTDTQYF
TRBJ2-1 | TRBV11-3 | NA | NA | TGTGCCAGCAGCCCGAACCGAGGGGGCAATGAGCAGTTCTTC | CASSPNRGGNEQFF
TRBJ2-6 | TRBV7-2 | NA | few | TGTGCCAGCGGCATTATGGGGGGGGCCAACGTCCTGACTTTC | CASGIMGGANVLTF
TRBJ1-5 | TRBV13 | TRBD1 | NA | TGTGCCAGCATCCCCTCGGACAGGGTTAAGGTCGGGGGGCCCCAGCATTTT | CASIPSDRVKVGGPQHF
TRBJ1-2 | TRBV11-2 | TRBD1 | NA | TGTGCCAGCAGACCCCCGGGACAGGGGAGGGGCTACACCTTC | CASRPPGQGRGYTF
TRBJ1-1 | TRBV11-2 | NA | NA | TGTGCCAGCATTTTGAGGCGCCTGAACACTGAAGCTTTCTTT | CASILRRLNTEAFF
TRBJ2-5 | TRBV28 | NA | NA | TGTGCCAGCAGTCCCGAGCCCCGCAGGGCTAAGGGGTACCAAGAGACCCAGTACTTC | CASSPEPRRAKGYQETQYF
TRBJ1-3 | TRBV5-1 | NA | NA | TGCGCCAGCAGTCGGGGCGATAACTCTGGAAACACCATATATTTT | CASSRGDNSGNTIYF
TRBJ2-6 | TRBV7-8 | TRBD1 | NA | TGTGCCAGCAGCTCACGGGAACTGACAGGGAGATCTGGGGCCAACGTCCTGACTTTC | CASSSRELTGRSGANVLTF
TRBJ1-1 | TRBV30 | TRBD1 | NA | TGTGCCTGGCCAGGGACAGGGGCCGGTTTGAGGGCTTTCTTT | CAWPGTGAGLRAFF
TRBJ2-5 | TRBV11-3 | NA | NA | TGTGCCAGCAGCTTAGTGGTCAAGGAGACCCAGTACTTC | CASSLVVKETQYF
TRBJ2-1 | TRBV4-2 | TRBD2 | NA | TGTGCCAGCAGCCAACCCGGCGGGGGGGGAACCAATGAGCAGTTCTTC | CASSQPGGGGTNEQFF
TRBJ1-5 | TRBV5-5 | NA | NA | TGTGCCAGCAGCTTGGAGGCTTGGCCGCCCCAGCATTTT | CASSLEAWPPQHF
TRBJ2-6 | TRBV7-2 | NA | NA | TGTGCCAGCAGCCTATCCAGAGGGGCCAACGTCCTGACTTTC | CASSLSRGANVLTF
TRBJ2-5 | TRBV4-1 | NA | NA | TGCGCCAGCAGCCATAGTCGGAATGAAGAGACCCAGTACTTC | CASSHSRNEETQYF
TRBJ2-2 | TRBV28 | TRBD2 | NA | TGTGCCAGCAGCCCCGCCGGGGGGAGCACTTTCACCGGGGAGCTGTTTTTT | CASSPAGGSTFTGELFF
TRBJ1-4 | TRBV6-5 | NA | NA | TGTGCCAGCAGTACAGGATCAACTAATGAAAAACTGTTTTTT | CASSTGSTNEKLFF
TRBJ1-3 | TRBV13 | NA | NA | TGTGCCAGCAGCTTTTGGACAGTAAACCCTGGAAACACCATATATTTT | CASSFWTVNPGNTIYF
TRBJ2-2 | TRBV7-2 | NA | NA | TGTGCCAGCAGCTTCACTACGTTCGGTGGGGAGCTGTTTTTT | CASSFTTFGGELFF
TRBJ1-2 | TRBV7-2 | TRBD1 | NA | TGTGCCAGCAGCTCGCGAGGGGGCCCAACTAACTATGGCTACACCTTC | CASSSRGGPTNYGYTF
TRBJ1-5 | TRBV5-1 | NA | NA | TGCGCCAGCAGCTTGGAGGCAGGGAGTAAGGCCCAGCATTTT | CASSLEAGSKAQHF
TRBJ1-5 | TRBV2 | NA | NA | TGTGCCAGCAGGGCGTTACAGTCCCAGCCCCAGCATTTT | CASRALQSQPQHF
TRBJ1-5 | TRBV4-1 | NA | NA | TGCGCCAGCAGCCAAGGAGTCTTTCTCAATCAGCCCCAGCATTTT | CASSQGVFLNQPQHF